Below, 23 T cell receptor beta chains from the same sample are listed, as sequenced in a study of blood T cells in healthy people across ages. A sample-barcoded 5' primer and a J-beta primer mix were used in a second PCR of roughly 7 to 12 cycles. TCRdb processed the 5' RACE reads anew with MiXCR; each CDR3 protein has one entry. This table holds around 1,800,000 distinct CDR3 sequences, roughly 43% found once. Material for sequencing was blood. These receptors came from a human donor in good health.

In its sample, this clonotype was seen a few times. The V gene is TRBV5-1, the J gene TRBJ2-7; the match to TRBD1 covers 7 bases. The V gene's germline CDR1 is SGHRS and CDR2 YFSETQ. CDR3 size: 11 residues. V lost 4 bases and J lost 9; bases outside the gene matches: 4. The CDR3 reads CASSGDSAQYF. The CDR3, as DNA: TGCGCCAGCAGCGGGGACAGCGCGCAGTACTTC.

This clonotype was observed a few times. CDR3: CASSDAPDNEQFF. CDR3 sequence (DNA): TGTGCCAGCAGTGACGCGCCTGACAATGAGCAGTTCTTC. The rearrangement joins TRBV2 to TRBJ2-1, with D unresolved. The CDR3 runs to 13 residues. The V gene's germline CDR1 is SNHLY and CDR2 FYNNEI. V lost 3 bases and J 5 bases, leaving 8 bases between the germline ends.

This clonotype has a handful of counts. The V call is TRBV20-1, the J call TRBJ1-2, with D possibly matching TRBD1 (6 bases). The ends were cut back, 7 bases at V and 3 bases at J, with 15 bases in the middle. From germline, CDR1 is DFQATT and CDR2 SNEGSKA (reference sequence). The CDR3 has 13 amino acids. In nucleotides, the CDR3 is TGCAGTGTCCCGGAGGGGGGCCACTATGGCTACACCTTC. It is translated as CSVPEGGHYGYTF.

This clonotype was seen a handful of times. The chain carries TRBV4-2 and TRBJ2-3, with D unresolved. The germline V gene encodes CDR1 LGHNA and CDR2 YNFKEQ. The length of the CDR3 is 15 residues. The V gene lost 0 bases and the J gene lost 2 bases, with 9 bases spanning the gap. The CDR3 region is CASSQEGRHTDTQYF. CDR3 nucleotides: TGTGCCAGCAGCCAAGAAGGCAGGCACACAGATACGCAGTATTTT.

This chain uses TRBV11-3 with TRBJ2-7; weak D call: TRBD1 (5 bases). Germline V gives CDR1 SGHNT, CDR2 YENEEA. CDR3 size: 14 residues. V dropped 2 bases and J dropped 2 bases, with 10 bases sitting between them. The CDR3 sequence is CASSLRGSTYEQYF. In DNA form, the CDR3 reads TGTGCCAGCAGCTTAAGGGGTTCCACCTACGAGCAGTACTTC. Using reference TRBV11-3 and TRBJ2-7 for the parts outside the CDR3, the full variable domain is EAGVVQSPRYKIIEKKQPVAFWCNPISGHNTLYWYLQNLGQGPELLIRYENEEAVDDSQLPKDRFSAERLKGVDSTLKIQPAELGDSAVYLCASSLRGSTYEQYFGPGTRLTVT.

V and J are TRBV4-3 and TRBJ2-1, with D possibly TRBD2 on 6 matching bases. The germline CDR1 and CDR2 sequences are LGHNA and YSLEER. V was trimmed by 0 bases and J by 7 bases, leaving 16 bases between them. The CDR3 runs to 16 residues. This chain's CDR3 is CASSQDRDLPYNEQFF. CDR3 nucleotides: TGCGCCAGCAGCCAAGATCGGGACTTGCCATATAATGAGCAGTTCTTC.

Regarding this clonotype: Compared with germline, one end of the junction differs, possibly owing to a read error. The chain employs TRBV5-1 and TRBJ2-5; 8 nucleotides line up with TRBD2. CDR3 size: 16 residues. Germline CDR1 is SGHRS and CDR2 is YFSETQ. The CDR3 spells CASSGLSGGSQEAQYF. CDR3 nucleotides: TGCGCCAGCAGCGGACTAAGCGGGGGCTCCCAAGAGGCCCAGTACTTC.

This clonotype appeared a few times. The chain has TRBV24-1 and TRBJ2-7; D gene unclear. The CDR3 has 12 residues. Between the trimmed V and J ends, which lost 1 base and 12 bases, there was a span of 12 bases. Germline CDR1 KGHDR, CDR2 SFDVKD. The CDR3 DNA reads TGTGCCACCAGTGATTTTGGACCACCGACGTACTTC. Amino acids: CATSDFGPPTYF.

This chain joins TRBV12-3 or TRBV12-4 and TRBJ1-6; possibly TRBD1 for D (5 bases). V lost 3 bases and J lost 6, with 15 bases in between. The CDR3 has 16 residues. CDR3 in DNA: TGTGCCAGCAGTTTGGGACTGGGGGTAGGTAATTCACCCCTCCACTTT. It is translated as CASSLGLGVGNSPLHF.

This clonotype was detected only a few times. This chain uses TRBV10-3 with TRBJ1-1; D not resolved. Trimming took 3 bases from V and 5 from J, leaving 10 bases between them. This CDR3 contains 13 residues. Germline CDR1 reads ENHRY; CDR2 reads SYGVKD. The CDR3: CAISETVITEAFF. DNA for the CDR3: TGTGCCATCAGTGAAACTGTGATTACTGAAGCTTTCTTT.

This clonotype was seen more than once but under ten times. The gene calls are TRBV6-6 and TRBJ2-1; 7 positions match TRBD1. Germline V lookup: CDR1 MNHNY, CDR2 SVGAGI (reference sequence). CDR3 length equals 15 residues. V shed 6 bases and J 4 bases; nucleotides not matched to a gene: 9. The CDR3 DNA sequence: TGTGCCAGCAGGAACCTGGGGGACAGTTACAATGAGCAGTTCTTC. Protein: CASRNLGDSYNEQFF.

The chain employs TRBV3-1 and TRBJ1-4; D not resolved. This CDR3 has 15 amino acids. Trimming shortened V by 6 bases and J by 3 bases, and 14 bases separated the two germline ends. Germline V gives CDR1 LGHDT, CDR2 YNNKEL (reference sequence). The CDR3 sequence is CASSQSSAPNEKLFF. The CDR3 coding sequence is TGTGCCAGCAGTCAGAGTTCGGCACCTAATGAAAAACTGTTTTTT.

The CDR3 region has the DNA TGTGCCAGCAGTTTATGGGGGGGATCGGGGAACTATGGCTACACCTTC. Amino acid sequence: CASSLWGGSGNYGYTF. The chain joins TRBV28 to TRBJ1-2, with a tentative D call TRBD1 (5 bases). Trimming left V 0 bases short and J 2 bases short, with 13 bases between. This CDR3 is built from 16 residues. Germline CDR1 reads MDHEN; CDR2 reads SYDVKM.

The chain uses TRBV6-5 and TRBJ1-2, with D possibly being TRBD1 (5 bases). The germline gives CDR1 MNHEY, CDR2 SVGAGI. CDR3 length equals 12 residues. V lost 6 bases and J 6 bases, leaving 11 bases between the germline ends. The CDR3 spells CASSSGFHGYTF. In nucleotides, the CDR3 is TGTGCCAGCAGCTCAGGGTTCCATGGCTACACCTTC.

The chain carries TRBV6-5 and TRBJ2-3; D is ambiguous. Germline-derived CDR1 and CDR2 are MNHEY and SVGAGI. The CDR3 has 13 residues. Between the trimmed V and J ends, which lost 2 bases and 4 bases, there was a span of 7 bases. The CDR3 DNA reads TGTGCCAGCAGTTACGTAGGCGCAGATACGCAGTATTTT. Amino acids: CASSYVGADTQYF.

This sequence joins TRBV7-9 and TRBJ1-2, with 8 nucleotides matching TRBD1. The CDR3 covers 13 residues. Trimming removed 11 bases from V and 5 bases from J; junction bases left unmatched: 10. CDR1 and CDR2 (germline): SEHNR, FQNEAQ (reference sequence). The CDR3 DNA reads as TGTGCCCTTCGCACGGGACAGGTATATGGCTACACCTTC. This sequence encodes CALRTGQVYGYTF.

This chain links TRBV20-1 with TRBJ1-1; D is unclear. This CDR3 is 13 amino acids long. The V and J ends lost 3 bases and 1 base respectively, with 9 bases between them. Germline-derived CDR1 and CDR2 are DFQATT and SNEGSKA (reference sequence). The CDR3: CSASGVSNTEAFF. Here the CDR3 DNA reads TGCAGTGCTAGTGGCGTTTCGAACACTGAAGCTTTCTTT.

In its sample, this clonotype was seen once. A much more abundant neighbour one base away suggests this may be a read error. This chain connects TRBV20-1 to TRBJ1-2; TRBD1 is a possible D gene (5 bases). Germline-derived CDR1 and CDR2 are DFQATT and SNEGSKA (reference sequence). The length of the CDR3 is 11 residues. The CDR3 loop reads CSTRDSYGYTF. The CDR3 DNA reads TGCAGTACTAGAGACAGCTATGGCTACACCTTC.

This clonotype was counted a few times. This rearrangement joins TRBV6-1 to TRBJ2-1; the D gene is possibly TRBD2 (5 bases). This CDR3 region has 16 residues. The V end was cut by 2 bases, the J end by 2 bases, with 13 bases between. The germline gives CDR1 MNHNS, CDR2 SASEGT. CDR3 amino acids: CASSELVGNPYNEQFF. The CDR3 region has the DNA TGTGCCAGCAGTGAACTTGTCGGGAACCCCTACAATGAGCAGTTCTTC.

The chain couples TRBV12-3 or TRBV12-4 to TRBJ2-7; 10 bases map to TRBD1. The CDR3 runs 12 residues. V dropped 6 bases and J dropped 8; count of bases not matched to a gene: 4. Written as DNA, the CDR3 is TGTGCCAGCAGGGGGACAGGGGTAAAGCAGTACTTC. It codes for CASRGTGVKQYF.

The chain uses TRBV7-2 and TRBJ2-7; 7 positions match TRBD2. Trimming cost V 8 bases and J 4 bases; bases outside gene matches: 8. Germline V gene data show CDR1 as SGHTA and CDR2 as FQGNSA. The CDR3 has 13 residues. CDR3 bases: TGTGCCAGCCTCTCTAGCGGCATTTACGAGCAGTACTTC. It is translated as CASLSSGIYEQYF.

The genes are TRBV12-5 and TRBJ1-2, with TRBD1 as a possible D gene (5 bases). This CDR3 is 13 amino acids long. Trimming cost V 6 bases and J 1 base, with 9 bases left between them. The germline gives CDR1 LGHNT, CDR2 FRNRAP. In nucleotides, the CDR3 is TGTGCTAGTGGCCTCGACAGTAACTATGGCTACACCTTC. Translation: CASGLDSNYGYTF.

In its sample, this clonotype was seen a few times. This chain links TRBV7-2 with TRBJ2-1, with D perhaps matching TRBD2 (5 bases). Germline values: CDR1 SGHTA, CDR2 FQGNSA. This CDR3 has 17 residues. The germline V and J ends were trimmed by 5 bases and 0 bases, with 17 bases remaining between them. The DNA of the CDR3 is TGTGCCAGCAGCCTATGGACTCTTCAGAACTCCTACAATGAGCAGTTCTTC. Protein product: CASSLWTLQNSYNEQFF.